The entry below describes one TCR beta chain. Using immunoSEQ multiplex PCR, the repertoire was profiled, and TCRdb retains in-frame clones only, with some absent. In the table there are tens of thousands of clones, around 92% of which are singletons. The CDR3 has 13 amino acids. Germline loops: CDR1 SNHLY, CDR2 FYNNEI. The V gene lost 6 bases and the J gene lost 7 bases, with 13 bases spanning the gap. This entry belongs to a study of siplizumab effects on memory and regulatory T cells. V usage is TRBV2 and J usage is TRBJ1-5; D is unresolved. Sample: naive CD4+ T cells sorted from blood. This TCR came from a human donor in good health. The CDR3 sequence is CASSLGSWQPQHF. CDR3 DNA: TGTGCCAGCAGCTTGGGGAGTTGGCAGCCCCAGCATTTT.